The entry below gives a single TCR beta chain sequence along with its context. V was pared by 2 bases and J by 6 bases, with 13 bases between. From germline, CDR1 is MGHRA and CDR2 YSYEKL. The CDR3 covers 14 residues. The data originate from a study of shared clonotypes between healthy human individuals. Some clones are missing from TCRdb's copy, which holds only in-frame ones; the method was immunoSEQ multiplex PCR. Of about 750,000 clones in the sample, 85% to 95% were seen once. Naivety among CD8 cells was defined by CD45RO negativity and positive CCR7 selection, thereby excluding terminally differentiated effector memory CD45RA+ cells.

This chain joins TRBV4-1 and TRBJ1-2, with D perhaps matching TRBD1 (5 bases). The receptor's source is a young man in good health. The sequenced sample consisted of naive CD8+ T cells sorted from blood. The CDR3 region has the DNA TGCGCCAGCAGCCAACCGGGGACCGAAAATGGCTACACCTTC. This codes for CASSQPGTENGYTF.